Each of the 21 T cell receptor beta chains below was sequenced from the same sample in a study of circulating CD8 cells and anti-PD-1 response in melanoma. Using roughly 14 ng of total RNA, TCR libraries were made with the QIAseq Immune Repertoire TCR panel. TCRdb re-analysed the reads in MiXCR, keeping a single row per CDR3 protein. The sample has under 1,500 distinct CDR3 sequences; around 6.5% are singletons. Four subsets defined by PD-1 and/or TIGIT were sorted from live CD3+CD8+TCRalphabeta+ cells. The sequences come from CD8+ T cells from PBMCs, collected at baseline or after one month of anti-PD-1 therapy (not recorded which). These receptors were collected from a human donor with melanoma.

This clonotype is medium-sized. This chain links TRBV29-1 with TRBJ2-1; possible D gene TRBD1, 7 bases. V shed 5 bases and J shed 0 bases, with 17 bases lying between them. Germline CDR1 reads SQVTM; CDR2 reads ANQGSEA. This CDR3 has 16 amino acids. The CDR3 here is CSVPQTRTGSYNEQFF. The CDR3 region has the DNA TGCAGCGTTCCTCAGACTAGGACAGGCTCCTACAATGAGCAGTTCTTC.

In its sample, this clonotype ranks as medium-sized. J is TRBJ2-2 and V is TRBV29-1; D possibly corresponds to TRBD2 (6 bases). Germline V gene data show CDR1 as SQVTM and CDR2 as ANQGSEA. The CDR3 is 12 amino acids. V was shortened by 4 bases and J by 4 bases, with 7 bases between the two germline ends. This CDR3 reads CSVVGGTGELFF. The CDR3 DNA reads as TGCAGCGTTGTGGGGGGCACCGGGGAGCTGTTTTTT.

By proportion, this clonotype is large. The chain uses TRBV27 and TRBJ1-2; 7 nucleotides agree with TRBD1. In germline, CDR1 is MNHEY, CDR2 SMNVEV (reference sequence). Trimming took 6 bases from V and 4 from J; bases not matched to a gene: 8. The CDR3 covers 14 residues. CDR3 sequence reads: CASREQGNLYGYTF. Written as DNA, the CDR3 is TGTGCCAGCAGGGAACAGGGGAACCTCTATGGCTACACCTTC.

This clonotype qualifies as medium-sized (0.01 to 0.1%). This chain links TRBV27 with TRBJ2-3, with TRBD1 matching 8 bases. Germline V CDR1 and CDR2: MNHEY, SMNVEV (reference sequence). This CDR3 region has 17 residues. V lost 4 bases to trimming and J lost 0 bases; unmatched junction nucleotides: 9. This chain's CDR3 is CASSSIRTGLSTDTQYF. CDR3 in DNA: TGTGCCAGCAGTTCCATTCGGACAGGGTTGAGCACAGATACGCAGTATTTT.

Sample share makes this clonotype large. The rearrangement uses TRBV21-1 and TRBJ2-2; the table gives TRBD2 as D, unverified against the DNA. TRBV21-1 is a pseudogene. This CDR3 spans 12 amino acids. The CDR3 nucleotides read TGTGCCAGCAGCATGGAGGCCGGGGAGCTGTTTTTT. This gives the protein CASSMEAGELFF.

In its sample, this clonotype is medium-sized. The rearrangement uses TRBV6-4 and TRBJ2-1; maybe TRBD2 (6 bases). V was cut by 3 bases and J by 8 bases, with 14 bases left in between. Germline V gives CDR1 MRHNA, CDR2 SNTAGT. The CDR3 has 14 amino acids. The CDR3 is CASSEGTPGHEQFF. As DNA, the CDR3 is TGTGCCAGCAGTGAAGGGACTCCGGGGCATGAGCAGTTCTTC.

A remark on this clonotype: A read error may explain this, as a much larger clone is one base away. The chain links TRBV29-1 to TRBJ2-2; D is possibly TRBD2 (6 bases). CDR3 size: 11 residues. The V and J ends lost 2 bases and 13 bases respectively, with 11 bases between them. CDR1 is SQVTM and CDR2 is ANQGSEA in the germline V gene. CDR3 nucleotides: TGCAGCGTTGAATTACGGGGGACGCTGTTTTTT. Its translation is CSVELRGTLFF.

This clonotype is labeled medium-sized (0.01 to 0.1%). This chain connects TRBV28 to TRBJ2-7; 9 bases fit TRBD2. Unmatched junction bases numbered 2, after V lost 5 bases and J lost 6 bases. Germline loops: CDR1 MDHEN, CDR2 SYDVKM. This CDR3 contains 12 residues. DNA of the CDR3: TGTGCCAGCAGTGGGACTAGCTTCGAGCAGTACTTC. Encoded protein: CASSGTSFEQYF. Based on the CDR3 plus reference TRBV28 and TRBJ2-7, the full variable domain is DVKVTQSSRYLVKRTGEKVFLECVQDMDHENMFWYRQDPGLGLRLIYFSYDVKMKEKGDIPEGYSVSREKKERFSLILESASTNQTSMYLCASSGTSFEQYFGPGTRLTVT.

This clonotype is large. The chain is built from TRBV20-1 and TRBJ2-1, with 8 bases that match TRBD1. V gave up 3 bases and J gave up 9 bases; unmatched junction bases: 7. There are 13 residues in the CDR3. Germline V gene lookup returns CDR1 DFQATT and CDR2 SNEGSKA (reference sequence). The CDR3 sequence: CSARSQGEREQFF. For the CDR3, the DNA is TGCAGTGCTAGGTCACAGGGGGAGCGTGAGCAGTTCTTC.

By share, this clonotype ranks as large. V usage is TRBV2 and J usage is TRBJ2-3; no firm D call. Germline CDR1 is SNHLY and CDR2 is FYNNEI. Trimming left V 3 bases short and J 4 bases short, with 11 bases between. There are 14 residues in the CDR3. The CDR3: CASSDSIGADTQYF. The CDR3, as DNA: TGTGCCAGCAGTGACTCCATAGGTGCAGATACGCAGTATTTT.

This clonotype counts as large. The chain combines TRBV2 with TRBJ2-5; D uncertain. This CDR3 contains 14 residues. V lost 5 bases, J lost 5 bases, and 15 bases lay in between. CDR1 SNHLY and CDR2 FYNNEI come from the germline V gene. CDR3 bases: TGTGCCAGCAGTTCCCGTGTGCCAATGGAGACCCAGTACTTC. This translates into CASSSRVPMETQYF.

By its share, this clonotype is large. The rearrangement uses TRBV6-4 and TRBJ1-2; the D is unclear. V dropped 2 bases and J dropped 4 bases, with 5 bases sitting between them. Per germline, CDR1 MRHNA and CDR2 SNTAGT. This CDR3 region has 12 residues. The CDR3 DNA sequence: TGTGCCAGCAGTGACGTGGGCTATGGCTACACCTTC. Translated: CASSDVGYGYTF.

Judged by abundance, this clonotype is medium-sized. V is TRBV6-6 and J is TRBJ2-2; D remains unclear. CDR1 is MNHNY, CDR2 SVGAGI, per germline (reference sequence). Trimming left V 6 bases short and J 0 bases short, with 5 bases between. CDR3 length: 13 amino acids. The CDR3 spells CASSPTNTGELFF. The CDR3 DNA sequence: TGTGCCAGCAGCCCGACGAACACCGGGGAGCTGTTTTTT.

This clonotype is classed as medium-sized. V gene TRBV28 combines with J gene TRBJ2-3, with TRBD2 as a possible D gene (6 bases). Between the trimmed V and J ends, which lost 1 base and 0 bases, there was a span of 8 bases. The CDR3 consists of 15 residues. Looked up from germline, CDR1 is MDHEN and CDR2 is SYDVKM. The CDR3 coding sequence is TGTGCCAGCAGTTTATTAAGCGGGAGCACAGATACGCAGTATTTT. Translating gives CASSLLSGSTDTQYF.

By share, this clonotype counts as medium-sized. The gene calls are TRBV27 and TRBJ2-7, with a tentative D call TRBD1 (5 bases). This CDR3 is built from 14 residues. CDR1 and CDR2 (germline): MNHEY, SMNVEV (reference sequence). Trimming cost V 7 bases and J 0 bases, with 13 bases left between them. DNA of the CDR3: TGTGCCAGCAACAAGGGGCCACCCTCCTACGAGCAGTACTTC. Its protein is CASNKGPPSYEQYF.

This clonotype is labeled as medium-sized (0.01 to 0.1%). This rearrangement joins TRBV28 to TRBJ2-1, with a possible D match to TRBD1 (6 bases). The CDR3 contains 14 residues. V was pared by 4 bases and J by 7 bases, with 14 bases between. The V gene's germline CDR1 is MDHEN and CDR2 SYDVKM. Here the CDR3 reads CASSSPRGRNEQFF. CDR3 bases: TGTGCCAGCAGTTCCCCTAGGGGGAGAAATGAGCAGTTCTTC.

This clonotype is labeled as medium-sized. This sequence joins TRBV27 and TRBJ2-1; 9 bases line up with TRBD2. The trim removed 6 bases at V and 6 bases at J, leaving 12 bases unmatched. The germline V gene has CDR1 MNHEY and CDR2 SMNVEV (reference sequence). The CDR3 length is 16 residues. The CDR3 is CASRVSSGSTFNEQFF. CDR3 DNA: TGTGCCAGCAGGGTTAGTAGCGGGAGTACCTTCAATGAGCAGTTCTTC.

This clonotype is categorized as large. The chain recombines TRBV24-1 with TRBJ2-3, with 7 bases identical to TRBD2. Germline CDR1 and CDR2: KGHDR and SFDVKD. The CDR3 has 14 amino acids. V shed 6 bases and J 2 bases; nucleotides not matched to a gene: 4. CDR3 nucleotides: TGTGCCACCAGTCCCCTAGCGGACACAGATACGCAGTATTTT. Its protein product is CATSPLADTDTQYF.

This clonotype was seen only a few times. A much bigger clone sits one base away, suggesting this may be a read error. V gene TRBV6-5 combines with J gene TRBJ2-2, with D unresolved. The germline V gene encodes CDR1 MNHEY and CDR2 SVGAGI. The CDR3 consists of 14 residues. Between the trimmed V and J ends, which lost 5 bases and 1 base, there was a span of 8 bases. This chain's CDR3 is CASSHSQNTGELFF. In DNA form, the CDR3 reads TGTGCCAGCAGTCATAGTCAGAACACCGGGGAGCTGTTTTTT.

Sample share makes this clonotype large (0.1 to 1%). V usage is TRBV15 and J usage is TRBJ2-2; 7 nucleotides agree with TRBD1. The length of the CDR3 is 14 residues. V shed 8 bases and J 2 bases; nucleotides not matched to a gene: 5. Germline CDR1 reads LNHNV; CDR2 reads YYDKDF (reference sequence). The CDR3 is CATRDRSNTGELFF. The CDR3 region has the DNA TGTGCCACCCGGGACAGATCAAACACCGGGGAGCTGTTTTTT.

By sample share, this clonotype is medium-sized. The chain combines TRBV28 with TRBJ2-7; D unclear. The germline CDR1 and CDR2 sequences are MDHEN and SYDVKM. This CDR3 spans 14 amino acids. Trimming took 5 bases from V and 7 from J, leaving 18 bases between them. CDR3 coding DNA: TGTGCCAGCAGTACCCCCTCGGAGCGTTGGGAGCAGTACTTC. It translates to CASSTPSERWEQYF.